Below are 29 T cell receptor beta chains sequenced from a single sample in a study of cytomegalovirus exposure and HLA in healthy donors. Primers for the PCR totalled 60 Vbeta and 13 Jbeta. TCRdb's table, derived via immunoSEQ multiplex PCR, lists solely in-frame clones and lacks some. The sample gives about 92,000 clones, almost 85% of which show up once; around 5.2% is in the top ten. Material: PBMCs. All receptors derive from a woman aged 18-29 years in good health and CMV-seropositive.

The V call is TRBV5-1, the J call TRBJ2-5, with 9 bases aligning to TRBD1. Germline trimming cut 3 bases from V and 2 bases from J; bases unmatched to any gene: 5. From germline, CDR1 is SGHRS and CDR2 YFSETQ. This CDR3 is 15 amino acids long. CDR3 sequence (DNA): TGCGCCAGCAGCTCTCCCGGGACAGGGCAAGAGACCCAGTACTTC. The encoded protein is CASSSPGTGQETQYF. Variable domain in full (rest from reference TRBV5-1 and TRBJ2-5): KAGVTQTPRYLIKTRGQQVTLSCSPISGHRSVSWYQQTPGQGLQFLFEYFSETQRNKGNFPGRFSGRQFSNSRSEMNVSTLELGDSALYLCASSSPGTGQETQYFGPGTRLLVL.

Only a few counts were recorded for this clone. The rearrangement uses TRBV6-4 and TRBJ2-1, with 8 bases identical to TRBD1. V lost 0 bases, J lost 7 bases, and 5 bases stayed unmatched. The CDR3 covers 15 residues. Per germline, CDR1 MRHNA and CDR2 SNTAGT. As DNA, the CDR3 is TGTGCCAGCAGTGACTCCCCGACAGGGGAAAATGAGCAGTTCTTC. This sequence encodes CASSDSPTGENEQFF.

Concerning this clone: This same CDR3 is encoded by further DNA sequences in the sample. This chain links TRBV2 with TRBJ2-5; 7 bases line up with TRBD1. Germline V gene lookup returns CDR1 SNHLY and CDR2 FYNNEI. The CDR3 runs 13 residues. The V and J ends lost 6 bases and 2 bases, in that order; junction bases with no gene match: 3. In DNA, the CDR3 is TGTGCCAGCAGCAGACAGGGTCAAGAGACCCAGTACTTC. Translated, it gives CASSRQGQETQYF.

V gene TRBV7-3 combines with J gene TRBJ2-3; D may be TRBD2 (7 bases). The CDR3 is made up of 16 amino acids. Trimming left V 1 base short and J 5 bases short, with 16 bases between. CDR1 SGHTA and CDR2 FQGTGA come from the germline V gene. The CDR3 loop is CASSLIGGAEGDTQYF. CDR3 sequence (DNA): TGTGCCAGCAGCTTAATTGGGGGGGCCGAGGGAGATACGCAGTATTTT.

This CDR3 is CASSLGLAGETQYF. CDR3 DNA: TGTGCCAGCAGCTTGGGGCTAGCTGGAGAGACCCAGTACTTC. The rearrangement links TRBV5-4 to TRBJ2-5, with D perhaps matching TRBD2 (5 bases). The CDR3 loop spans 14 amino acids. V was cut by 0 bases and J by 4 bases, with 10 bases left in between. Germline loops: CDR1 SGHNT, CDR2 YYREEE (reference sequence).

V and J are TRBV7-9 and TRBJ2-1, with 9 bases fitting TRBD1. The CDR3 has 14 residues. J lost 5 bases, V lost 5 bases, and 4 bases had no gene match. CDR1 is SEHNR and CDR2 is FQNEAQ in the germline V gene (reference sequence). CDR3 nucleotides: TGTGCCAGCAGCGTACAGGGGGCCCACAATGAGCAGTTCTTC. Its translation is CASSVQGAHNEQFF.

This chain connects TRBV7-2 to TRBJ2-3, with TRBD2 matching over 9 bases. This CDR3 comprises 16 residues. Germline loops: CDR1 SGHTA, CDR2 FQGNSA. V was clipped by 1 base and J by 6 bases; unmatched bases: 8. The CDR3 sequence is CASSLVWRGGWDTQYF. CDR3 sequence (DNA): TGTGCCAGCAGCTTAGTCTGGCGGGGGGGTTGGGATACGCAGTATTTT. The entire variable domain, with the rest obtained from reference TRBV7-2 and TRBJ2-3, is as follows: GAGVSQSPSNKVTEKGKDVELRCDPISGHTALYWYRQSLGQGLEFLIYFQGNSAPDKSGLPSDRFSAERTGGSVSTLTIQRTQQEDSAVYLCASSLVWRGGWDTQYFGPGTRLTVL.

The rearrangement links TRBV18 to TRBJ1-2; D ambiguous. Trimming removed 0 bases at V and 4 bases at J, with 9 bases between. The CDR3 is made up of 14 amino acids. Germline V gene lookup returns CDR1 KGHSH and CDR2 LQKENI. In nucleotides, the CDR3 is TGTGCCAGCTCACCACCCTCCGTCTCCTATGGCTACACCTTC. This gives the protein CASSPPSVSYGYTF.

The chain is built from TRBV25-1 and TRBJ2-1, with D possibly TRBD2 on 6 matching bases. There are 13 residues in the CDR3. Per germline, CDR1 MGHDK and CDR2 SYGVNS. V gave up 1 base and J gave up 7 bases, with 8 bases separating them. Here the CDR3 DNA reads TGTGCCAGCAGTGAATTTGGAGGGAATGAGCAGTTCTTC. Its translation is CASSEFGGNEQFF.

The chain is built from TRBV30 and TRBJ2-7, with D perhaps TRBD2 (5 bases). V was shortened by 2 bases and J by 4 bases, with 9 bases between the two germline ends. Germline V lookup: CDR1 GTSNPN, CDR2 SVGIG (reference sequence). The CDR3 length is 12 residues. CDR3 region: CAWSKGGYEQYF. The CDR3 DNA reads TGTGCCTGGAGTAAGGGCGGGTACGAGCAGTACTTC.

The V and J genes are TRBV19 and TRBJ1-5; TRBD1 aligns across 7 bases. The CDR3 is 15 amino acids. Germline V gene data show CDR1 as LNHDA and CDR2 as SQIVND (reference sequence). V dropped 6 bases and J dropped 0; count of bases not matched to a gene: 5. This CDR3 reads CASSLRQGSNQPQHF. The CDR3 nucleotides are TGTGCCAGTAGCCTAAGACAGGGTAGCAATCAGCCCCAGCATTTT.

This sequence joins TRBV27 and TRBJ2-2; no reliable D call. The CDR3 contains 14 residues. Germline V gives CDR1 MNHEY, CDR2 SMNVEV (reference sequence). V shed 2 bases and J shed 5 bases, with 9 bases lying between them. Written as DNA, the CDR3 is TGTGCCAGCAGTTTAATGTCCGGGACCGGGGAGCTGTTTTTT. It translates to CASSLMSGTGELFF.

This chain uses TRBV5-1 with TRBJ1-2; 9 bases line up with TRBD1. CDR3 length equals 14 residues. The junction had 3 bases not matched to a gene; V was cut back by 4 bases and J by 2 bases. Germline CDR1 SGHRS, CDR2 YFSETQ. This CDR3 is CASSLGQGNYGYTF. CDR3 bases: TGCGCCAGCAGCCTCGGACAGGGGAACTATGGCTACACCTTC.

The chain uses TRBV28 and TRBJ2-3; tentative D call: TRBD2 (6 bases). V was pared by 2 bases and J by 6 bases, with 18 bases between. This CDR3 is built from 16 residues. Germline assignment: CDR1 MDHEN and CDR2 SYDVKM. The CDR3 reads CASSLGGAPSRDTQYF. The DNA for the CDR3 is TGTGCCAGCAGTTTAGGCGGGGCGCCGAGTAGGGATACGCAGTATTTT.

The gene calls are TRBV5-6 and TRBJ2-5, with D tentatively TRBD2 (5 bases). Looked up from germline, CDR1 is SGHDT and CDR2 is YYEEEE. The CDR3 loop spans 13 amino acids. V shed 1 base and J shed 10 bases, with 14 bases lying between them. In DNA, the CDR3 is TGTGCCAGCAGCTTGCCCGGGGTTTTGGGCCAGTACTTC. It translates to CASSLPGVLGQYF.

This rearrangement joins TRBV4-1 to TRBJ1-1; TRBD1 agrees at 12 bases. V shed 2 bases and J 1 base; nucleotides not matched to a gene: 14. This CDR3 region has 20 residues. Germline V gene sequence: CDR1 MGHRA, CDR2 YSYEKL. CDR3 sequence: CASSQTGTGGFLGQNTEAFF. In nucleotides, the CDR3 is TGCGCCAGCAGCCAAACCGGGACAGGGGGCTTTTTAGGTCAGAACACTGAAGCTTTCTTT.

The chain carries TRBV5-1 and TRBJ1-1; 9 nucleotides line up with TRBD1. V was pared by 3 bases and J by 1 base, with 7 bases of the junction left unmatched. CDR3 length: 16 amino acids. Germline V gene lookup returns CDR1 SGHRS and CDR2 YFSETQ. In DNA, the CDR3 is TGCGCCAGCAGCTCACAGGGGGCGAATGCGAACACTGAAGCTTTCTTT. Encoded protein: CASSSQGANANTEAFF. Using reference TRBV5-1 and TRBJ1-1 for the parts outside the CDR3, the full variable domain is KAGVTQTPRYLIKTRGQQVTLSCSPISGHRSVSWYQQTPGQGLQFLFEYFSETQRNKGNFPGRFSGRQFSNSRSEMNVSTLELGDSALYLCASSSQGANANTEAFFGQGTRLTVV.

The chain links TRBV28 to TRBJ2-5; tentative D call: TRBD1 (6 bases). V was shortened by 1 base and J by 0 bases, with 21 bases between the two germline ends. The CDR3 is 19 amino acids. Germline CDR1 is MDHEN and CDR2 is SYDVKM. CDR3 in amino acids: CASSLFLVLRDTNQETQYF. The CDR3, as DNA: TGTGCCAGCAGTTTATTCCTGGTTTTAAGGGACACCAACCAAGAGACCCAGTACTTC. Supplemented by reference TRBV28 and TRBJ2-5, the full variable domain reads DVKVTQSSRYLVKRTGEKVFLECVQDMDHENMFWYRQDPGLGLRLIYFSYDVKMKEKGDIPEGYSVSREKKERFSLILESASTNQTSMYLCASSLFLVLRDTNQETQYFGPGTRLLVL.

The chain recombines TRBV10-3 with TRBJ2-7, with a tentative D call TRBD1 (6 bases). Germline V gene sequence: CDR1 ENHRY, CDR2 SYGVKD. Trimming took 3 bases from V and 11 from J, leaving 14 bases between them. This CDR3 contains 12 residues. The CDR3 region has the DNA TGTGCCATCAGTGATTTTACAGGGTGGGAGTACTTC. This sequence encodes CAISDFTGWEYF.

This clone was picked up one time. This chain links TRBV28 with TRBJ1-1; TRBD1 is a possible D gene (6 bases). V lost 5 bases and J 2 bases, leaving 15 bases between the germline ends. The CDR3 totals 15 residues. Germline V gene lookup returns CDR1 MDHEN and CDR2 SYDVKM. CDR3 bases: TGTGCCAGCAGTCCCCACAGGGTGGGTAACACTGAAGCTTTCTTT. Translating gives CASSPHRVGNTEAFF.

V usage is TRBV10-2 and J usage is TRBJ1-2; D perhaps matches TRBD1 (6 bases). The V end lost 6 bases, the J end lost 5 bases, and 16 bases lay between the germline ends. The CDR3 covers 14 residues. Germline V gives CDR1 WSHSY, CDR2 SAAADI. This CDR3 is CASSSSQGRYGYTF. CDR3 DNA sequence: TGCGCCAGCAGCTCTTCACAGGGAAGATATGGCTACACCTTC.

This chain uses TRBV5-6 with TRBJ1-2; D gene uncertain. The CDR3 runs to 13 residues. The V end was cut by 2 bases, the J end by 2 bases, with 7 bases between. Per the germline V gene, CDR1 is SGHDT and CDR2 is YYEEEE. For the CDR3, the DNA is TGTGCCAGCAGCTTCAACAGCAACTATGGCTACACCTTC. Translated, it gives CASSFNSNYGYTF.

V and J are TRBV2 and TRBJ1-6; TRBD1 matches 10 bases. The germline gives CDR1 SNHLY, CDR2 FYNNEI. V dropped 8 bases and J dropped 7; count of bases not matched to a gene: 8. This CDR3 spans 15 amino acids. The CDR3 reads CASPTGQGPNSPLHF. CDR3 coding DNA: TGTGCCAGCCCAACGGGACAGGGGCCCAATTCACCCCTCCACTTT. Full variable domain (rest looked up from reference TRBV2 and TRBJ1-6): EPEVTQTPSHQVTQMGQEVILRCVPISNHLYFYWYRQILGQKVEFLVSFYNNEISEKSEIFDDQFSVERPDGSNFTLKIRSTKLEDSAMYFCASPTGQGPNSPLHFGNGTRLTVT.

The chain has TRBV6-1 and TRBJ1-1; TRBD1 aligns across 7 bases. Trimming removed 6 bases from V and 1 base from J; junction bases left unmatched: 8. The CDR3 runs to 15 residues. Germline loops: CDR1 MNHNS, CDR2 SASEGT. CDR3 DNA: TGTGCCAGCAGCGAGGAGGGACAGCAGAACACTGAAGCTTTCTTT. This translates into CASSEEGQQNTEAFF.

In its sample, this clone is medium-sized. The chain couples TRBV5-4 to TRBJ1-4; 8 nucleotides agree with TRBD1. Germline V gene lookup returns CDR1 SGHNT and CDR2 YYREEE (reference sequence). This CDR3 comprises 15 residues. Trimming cost V 3 bases and J 5 bases; bases outside gene matches: 6. The CDR3 nucleotides read TGTGCCAGCAGCTCGAACAGGGGGGTGAATGAAAAACTGTTTTTT. Encoded protein: CASSSNRGVNEKLFF. The entire variable domain, with the rest obtained from reference TRBV5-4 and TRBJ1-4, is as follows: ETGVTQSPTHLIKTRGQQVTLRCSSQSGHNTVSWYQQALGQGPQFIFQYYREEENGRGNFPPRFSGLQFPNYSSELNVNALELDDSALYLCASSSNRGVNEKLFFGSGTQLSVL.

V usage is TRBV2 and J usage is TRBJ1-2; D possibly corresponds to TRBD1 (5 bases). V was cut by 3 bases and J by 4 bases, with 12 bases left in between. The length of the CDR3 is 14 residues. Germline lookup yields CDR1 SNHLY and CDR2 FYNNEI. The CDR3 DNA reads as TGTGCCAGCAGTGAGAGACAGCGACCCTATGGCTACACCTTC. It encodes CASSERQRPYGYTF.

The rearrangement joins TRBV5-4 to TRBJ1-2; perhaps TRBD1 as D (6 bases). V was cut by 4 bases and J by 4 bases, with 14 bases left in between. The CDR3 runs 14 residues. Germline V gene lookup returns CDR1 SGHNT and CDR2 YYREEE (reference sequence). CDR3 region: CASSHWTAFYGYTF. The CDR3, as DNA: TGTGCCAGCAGCCACTGGACAGCTTTCTATGGCTACACCTTC.

This clone occurred a few times. The chain employs TRBV6-4 and TRBJ2-6, with TRBD2 matching over 13 bases. V trimming: 5 bases; J trimming: 0 bases; junction bases outside the gene matches: 7. The CDR3 covers 19 residues. Germline V gene lookup returns CDR1 MRHNA and CDR2 SNTAGT. CDR3 loop: CASSRGLAGVDSGANVLTF. CDR3 nucleotides: TGTGCCAGCAGTCGCGGACTAGCGGGAGTAGACTCTGGGGCCAACGTCCTGACTTTC.

The V call is TRBV5-4, the J call TRBJ2-7, with 15 bases fitting TRBD2. Germline assignment: CDR1 SGHNT and CDR2 YYREEE (reference sequence). The CDR3 sequence is 16 residues long. J was trimmed by 7 bases and V by 2 bases; bases with no gene match: 7. CDR3 loop: CASSFGLAGGLGEQYF. CDR3 coding DNA: TGTGCCAGCAGCTTCGGACTAGCGGGAGGGCTCGGTGAGCAGTACTTC.